These 10 T cell receptor beta chains were all obtained from the same sample, sequenced in a study of STAT3 mutations in large granular lymphocyte leukemia. Study observations and caveats: At least one immunodominant TCR beta clonotype appeared in every T-cell large granular lymphocyte leukemia patient.

No antigen is known for these receptors. Assay used: immunoSEQ multiplex PCR; TCRdb lists only in-frame clones, some missing. The sample lists under 35,000 clones, approximately 86% occurring once. Sequenced: peripheral blood mononuclear cells. The origin of the receptors is a man aged 60 to 69 with T-cell large granular lymphocyte leukemia. Some clones in this sample may be carry-over from other donors' samples.

The rearrangement links TRBV5-4 to TRBJ2-2; 11 bases are a match to TRBD1. The length of the CDR3 is 15 residues. V shed 4 bases, J shed 5 bases, and the junction held 4 bases outside the gene matches. The germline gives CDR1 SGHNT, CDR2 YYREEE (reference sequence). CDR3 loop: CASSRGQGETGELFF. Written as DNA, the CDR3 is TGTGCCAGCAGCCGGGGACAGGGGGAAACCGGGGAGCTGTTTTTT.

The rearrangement links TRBV7-2 to TRBJ1-2, with 8 positions matching TRBD1. Germline CDR1 and CDR2: SGHTA and FQGNSA. V trimming: 4 bases; J trimming: 5 bases; junction bases outside the gene matches: 6. This CDR3 contains 14 residues. The CDR3 reads CASSSLGQAYGYTF. The CDR3 bases are TGTGCCAGCAGCTCTTTGGGACAGGCTTATGGCTACACCTTC.

The gene calls are TRBV5-1 and TRBJ2-7; 12 bases map to TRBD1. The germline V gene encodes CDR1 SGHRS and CDR2 YFSETQ. V gave up 4 bases and J gave up 1 base; unmatched junction bases: 9. The CDR3 loop spans 17 amino acids. The CDR3 sequence is CASSRPGQGAGSYEQYF. For the CDR3, the DNA is TGCGCCAGCAGCCGTCCGGGACAGGGGGCCGGGTCCTACGAGCAGTACTTC.

The chain employs TRBV5-6 and TRBJ2-7; TRBD2 matches 8 bases. The length of the CDR3 is 17 residues. Germline V gene lookup returns CDR1 SGHDT and CDR2 YYEEEE. V lost 0 bases to trimming and J lost 1 base; unmatched junction nucleotides: 9. The CDR3 DNA follows: TGTGCCAGCAGCTTGGGGAAGCGGGGGAGGGGGTCCTACGAGCAGTACTTC. Encoded protein: CASSLGKRGRGSYEQYF.

This clone was found once. The V call is TRBV14, the J call TRBJ1-1; the match to TRBD1 covers 7 bases. This CDR3 comprises 17 residues. Germline V CDR1 and CDR2: SGHDN, FVKESK. J was trimmed by 4 bases and V by 4 bases; bases with no gene match: 15. The CDR3 DNA reads TGTGCCAGCAGCCCTGGGGGATGGGACAGAACAGTCACTGAAGCTTTCTTT. Its translation: CASSPGGWDRTVTEAFF.

V usage is TRBV5-6 and J usage is TRBJ1-5; the D gene is possibly TRBD1 (5 bases). Germline V gene sequence: CDR1 SGHDT, CDR2 YYEEEE. The CDR3 runs to 16 residues. With 3 bases removed from V and 0 bases from J, the gap between germline ends came to 13 bases. CDR3 bases: TGTGCCAGCAGCTCCAGACAGATTTATAGCAATCAGCCCCAGCATTTT. This gives the protein CASSSRQIYSNQPQHF. The complete variable domain, with remaining parts taken from reference TRBV5-6 and TRBJ1-5, reads DAGVTQSPTHLIKTRGQQVTLRCSPKSGHDTVSWYQQALGQGPQFIFQYYEEEERQRGNFPDRFSGHQFPNYSSELNVNALLLGDSALYLCASSSRQIYSNQPQHFGDGTRLSIL.

This chain links TRBV25-1 with TRBJ2-7; D is possibly TRBD2 (7 bases). The V gene's germline CDR1 is MGHDK and CDR2 SYGVNS. The CDR3 runs to 14 residues. Trimming took off 4 bases at V and 4 bases at J, with 14 bases between the two ends. For the CDR3, the DNA is TGTGCCAGCAGTGGCACGAGGGGGGGATACGAGCAGTACTTC. It translates to CASSGTRGGYEQYF.

The V gene is TRBV19, the J gene TRBJ1-2; tentative D call: TRBD1 (6 bases). Trimming removed 3 bases at V and 1 base at J, with 12 bases between. This CDR3 comprises 15 residues. The germline CDR1 and CDR2 sequences are LNHDA and SQIVND (reference sequence). CDR3 sequence (DNA): TGTGCCAGTAGTATGTCGTTCAGGGGTAACTATGGCTACACCTTC. Translating gives CASSMSFRGNYGYTF.

The genes are TRBV29-1 and TRBJ2-1; 9 bases agree with TRBD2. Germline assignment: CDR1 SQVTM and CDR2 ANQGSEA. The V and J ends lost 5 bases and 0 bases, in that order; junction bases with no gene match: 2. The CDR3 runs 14 residues. The CDR3 here is CSVISGSSYNEQFF. The CDR3 DNA follows: TGCAGCGTTATTAGCGGGAGCTCCTACAATGAGCAGTTCTTC.

This clone was detected only a few times. This chain uses TRBV30 with TRBJ2-7, with no clear D. V was shortened by 3 bases and J by 5 bases, with 11 bases between the two germline ends. Germline loops: CDR1 GTSNPN, CDR2 SVGIG (reference sequence). The CDR3 has 12 amino acids. For the CDR3, the DNA is TGTGCCTGGAGCCCTCGGTTTGACGAGCAGTACTTC. Its translation: CAWSPRFDEQYF.